This entry describes one T cell receptor (beta chain). Its specificity is not known. Trimming cost V 5 bases and J 0 bases, with 14 bases left between them. This CDR3 region has 15 residues. Germline V gene sequence: CDR1 SEHNR, CDR2 FQNEAQ (reference sequence). Sequencing was performed with immunoSEQ multiplex PCR; in TCRdb, only in-frame clones are kept and a portion is missing. The table lists under 100,000 clones, 90% to 95% of them singletons, with 2% to 3% in the top ten. This sample is drawn from a study of OX40 agonist ivuxolimab in advanced cancers. Study context: Patients undergoing dose escalation presented with hepatocellular carcinoma, melanoma, renal cell or head and neck cancer. Participants, 80% to 90% male, averaged approximately 60 years of age, ranging from 23 to 79. Prior therapy, whether anti-PD-1, anti-PD-L1 or anti-CTLA-4, was allowed, and roughly 40% had some. Study results and limitations: The antigens recognized by the expanded peripheral T cells, that is their antigen specificity, were not determined.

The source is an adult with an advanced solid tumor such as melanoma, head and neck, liver or kidney cancer. Specimen: CD4+ or CD8+ T cells sorted from blood, collected in a trial of the OX40 agonist ivuxolimab. The V gene is TRBV7-9, the J gene TRBJ2-7, with unresolved D. The CDR3 is CASSPRTVSSYEQYF. The CDR3 region has the DNA TGTGCCAGCAGCCCGCGGACGGTGAGCTCCTACGAGCAGTACTTC.